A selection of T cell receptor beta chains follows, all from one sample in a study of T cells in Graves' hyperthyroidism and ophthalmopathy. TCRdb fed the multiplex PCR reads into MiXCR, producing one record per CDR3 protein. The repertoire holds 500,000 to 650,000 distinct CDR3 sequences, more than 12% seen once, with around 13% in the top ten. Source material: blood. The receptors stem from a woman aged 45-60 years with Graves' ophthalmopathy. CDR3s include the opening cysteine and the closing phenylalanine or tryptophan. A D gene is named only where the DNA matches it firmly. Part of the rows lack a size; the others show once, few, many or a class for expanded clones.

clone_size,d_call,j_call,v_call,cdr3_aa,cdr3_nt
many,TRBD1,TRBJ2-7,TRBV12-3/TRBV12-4,CASRPTTGGSDEQYF,TGTGCCAGCAGGCCCACGACAGGGGGGTCGGACGAGCAGTACTTC
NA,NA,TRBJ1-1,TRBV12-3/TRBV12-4,CASRLGQTLEAFF,TGTGCCAGCAGGTTGGGACAAACCCTTGAAGCTTTCTTT
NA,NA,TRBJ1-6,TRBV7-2,CASSLGINSPLHF,TGTGCCAGCAGCTTAGGGATCAATTCACCCCTCCACTTT
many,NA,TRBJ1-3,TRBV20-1,CSASSGGSGNTIYF,TGCAGTGCTAGTAGTGGGGGCTCTGGAAACACCATATATTTT
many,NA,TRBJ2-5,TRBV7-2,CASSLNGVQETQYF,TGTGCCAGCAGCTTAAATGGGGTCCAAGAGACCCAGTACTTC
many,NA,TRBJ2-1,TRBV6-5,CASSLDPSVGVNEQFF,TGTGCCAGCAGTTTAGATCCATCTGTGGGGGTCAATGAGCAGTTCTTC
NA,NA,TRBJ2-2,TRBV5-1,CASQPLAGLTGELFF,TGCGCCAGTCAGCCCCTGGCAGGGCTCACCGGGGAGCTGTTTTTT
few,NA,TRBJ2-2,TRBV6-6,CASSYSTRRAANTGELFF,TGTGCCAGCAGTTACTCGACTCGTCGAGCTGCGAACACCGGGGAGCTGTTTTTT
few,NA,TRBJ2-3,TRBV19,CASSPLSGAFTDTQYF,TGTGCCAGTAGCCCTCTTAGTGGGGCGTTCACAGATACGCAGTATTTT
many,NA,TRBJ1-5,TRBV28,CATGDYNQPQHF,TGTGCCACGGGGGACTACAATCAGCCCCAGCATTTT
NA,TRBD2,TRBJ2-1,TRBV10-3,CAIMKREGFYNEQFF,TGTGCCATCATGAAGCGGGAGGGCTTCTACAATGAGCAGTTCTTC
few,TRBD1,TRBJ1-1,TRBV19,CASTINRGLREIEAFF,TGTGCCAGTACGATTAACAGGGGATTGCGTGAAATTGAAGCTTTCTTT
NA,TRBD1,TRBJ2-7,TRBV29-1,CSVIRDSSYEQYF,TGCAGCGTTATCCGGGACAGCTCCTACGAGCAGTACTTC